A selection of T cell receptor beta chains follows, all from one sample in a study of blood T cell repertoires in COVID-19. Measured with immunoSEQ multiplex PCR; TCRdb has only the in-frame clones, and not every one. Of roughly 150,000 clones detected, 85% to 95% appear once; the ten largest clones hold roughly 2%. The sample comprised peripheral blood. Source of these receptors: an older woman with COVID-19, enrolled during active disease. CDR3s include the opening cysteine and the closing phenylalanine or tryptophan. The D gene is left open where the match is weak. Clone size is shown for a subset of rows, as once, few, many or a class of expanded clone.

TRBD1,TRBV6-5,TRBJ1-5,NA,TGTGCCAGCAGCACGGACAGGGTGGATATTTGGGCCCAGCATTTT,CASSTDRVDIWAQHF
TRBD1,TRBV30,TRBJ1-5,once,TGTGCCTGGACCGAACAGGGGTTATACAATCAGCCCCAGCATTTT,CAWTEQGLYNQPQHF
TRBD1,TRBV3-1/TRBV3-2,TRBJ1-5,NA,TGTGCCAGCAGCCAAGAGGACAGGGCGGACCAGCCCCAGCATTTT,CASSQEDRADQPQHF
TRBD1,TRBV4-1,TRBJ1-1,NA,TGCGCCAGCAGCCAAGGTAGAGGGACAGGGATAAACACTGAAGCTTTCTTT,CASSQGRGTGINTEAFF
NA,TRBV4-2,TRBJ1-4,NA,TGTGCCAGCAGCCAAGATCTTTCAGGGGCTTGGGAGAAACTGTTTTTT,CASSQDLSGAWEKLFF
NA,TRBV6-5,TRBJ2-1,NA,TGTGCCGGTGACTCAGAAGAGCAGTTCTTC,CAGDSEEQFF
TRBD2,TRBV6-5,TRBJ2-7,NA,TGTGCCAGCAGTTACCTAGCGGGGGGGCGGTCCTACGAGCAGTACTTC,CASSYLAGGRSYEQYF
NA,TRBV6-2/TRBV6-3,TRBJ2-5,NA,TGTGCCAGCAGTTACAGCGGTCCCTCCTGGGAAGAGACCCAGTACTTC,CASSYSGPSWEETQYF
TRBD1,TRBV27,TRBJ2-7,once,TGTGCCAGCAGTTGGGGGGACAGGGGTTACGAGCAGTACTTC,CASSWGDRGYEQYF
TRBD1,TRBV7-2,TRBJ2-5,NA,TGTGCCAGCAGCTCCTACAGGGGGTCAGAGACCCAGTACTTC,CASSSYRGSETQYF
NA,TRBV2,TRBJ1-1,once,TGTGCCACCGAGACAGAAATAAACACTGAAGCTTTCTTT,CATETEINTEAFF
NA,TRBV10-3,TRBJ1-4,NA,TGTGCCATCAGTGGAGGGGGGGATGAAAAACTGTTTTTT,CAISGGGDEKLFF
NA,TRBV18,TRBJ2-5,NA,TGTGCCAGCTCACCACCCGCAGGGCGCCAAGAGACCCAGTACTTC,CASSPPAGRQETQYF
TRBD1,TRBV10-3,TRBJ2-7,NA,TGTGCCATCAGTGAGTCGGGGGGACAGGGGTCCTCCTACGAGCAGTACTTC,CAISESGGQGSSYEQYF
NA,TRBV5-1,TRBJ1-1,NA,TGCGCCAGCAGCTTGACTACCGGTGCTGAAGCTTTCTTT,CASSLTTGAEAFF
TRBD1,TRBV4-2,TRBJ1-2,NA,TGTGCCAGCAGCCACTTAGAAGGACAGGGGGACTATGGCTACACCTTC,CASSHLEGQGDYGYTF
TRBD1,TRBV6-5,TRBJ1-4,NA,TGTGCCAGCAGTACCGGGACAGGGTTTGAAAAACTGTTTTTT,CASSTGTGFEKLFF
NA,TRBV14,TRBJ2-6,NA,TGTGCCAGCAGCCAAGAAGGCAGGGCTGGGGCCAACGTCCTGACTTTC,CASSQEGRAGANVLTF
TRBD1,TRBV5-1,TRBJ1-3,NA,TGCGCCAGCAGCTTGGCCGGGAGGACAGGGGGAAACACCATATATTTT,CASSLAGRTGGNTIYF
NA,TRBV6-5,TRBJ1-2,once,TGTGCCAGCAGTTACCTGGCAGGCCTTAACTATGGCTACACCTTC,CASSYLAGLNYGYTF
TRBD1,TRBV7-2,TRBJ2-7,NA,TGTGCCAGCAGTTCGCCGGGAACAGGGGGAGGCGAGCAGTACTTC,CASSSPGTGGGEQYF
NA,TRBV9,TRBJ2-3,NA,TGTGCCAGCAGCGTAGTGTCCAGCGGGACAGATACGCAGTATTTT,CASSVVSSGTDTQYF
TRBD1,TRBV6-6,TRBJ2-7,NA,TGTGCCAGCAGTACAGGGGGGGACAGGGGATCGGGTGAGCAGTACTTC,CASSTGGDRGSGEQYF
NA,TRBV29-1,TRBJ1-3,NA,TGCAGCGTTGTCGAGGGTGGTAACACCATATATTTT,CSVVEGGNTIYF
NA,TRBV10-1,TRBJ1-5,NA,TGCGCCAGCAGGCGGATACCATCGAGCAATCAGCCCCAGCATTTT,CASRRIPSSNQPQHF
TRBD1,TRBV9,TRBJ2-7,NA,TGTGCCAGCAGCGGCAAGGACAGGGGGAACTACGAGCAGTACTTC,CASSGKDRGNYEQYF
TRBD1,TRBV27,TRBJ1-1,NA,TGTGCCAGCAGTCTGGGGGGGACAGGGCGAGTAGGCACTGAAGCTTTCTTT,CASSLGGTGRVGTEAFF
TRBD1,TRBV7-7,TRBJ2-6,NA,TGTGCCAGCAGCACAGGGGGCTCTGGGGCCAACGTCCTGACTTTC,CASSTGGSGANVLTF
NA,TRBV6-5,TRBJ1-6,NA,TGTGCCAGCAGTTACGCCGAGGGTAGATCACCCCTCCACTTT,CASSYAEGRSPLHF
TRBD2,TRBV3-1/TRBV3-2,TRBJ2-3,NA,TGTGCCAGCAGCCAAGACGCTAGCGGGGGGAATACGCAGTATTTT,CASSQDASGGNTQYF
TRBD1,TRBV7-8,TRBJ1-2,NA,TGTGCCAGCAGCTGGGACAGGGAAGGAGGCTACACCTTC,CASSWDREGGYTF
TRBD1,TRBV2,TRBJ1-5,once,TGTGCCAGCAGACAAACAGGGGGCGGGAGCAATCAGCCCCAGCATTTT,CASRQTGGGSNQPQHF
NA,TRBV9,TRBJ1-1,NA,TGTGCCAGCAGCGTATCATTGAACACTGAAGCTTTCTTT,CASSVSLNTEAFF
TRBD1,TRBV4-3,TRBJ1-1,NA,TGCGCCAGCAGCCGAGGGACAGGGCCCACTGAAGCTTTCTTT,CASSRGTGPTEAFF
NA,TRBV3-1/TRBV3-2,TRBJ2-7,few,TGTGCCAGCAGCATAAACTTCGGGATACACCTATCCTACGAGCAGTACTTC,CASSINFGIHLSYEQYF
NA,TRBV4-3,TRBJ1-1,NA,TGCGCCAGCAGCCTGCAGGGGACCCTAATGAACACTGAAGCTTTCTTT,CASSLQGTLMNTEAFF
NA,TRBV7-2,TRBJ2-1,NA,TGTGCCAGCCGTCCCGGGGGAGTACTATACAATGAGCAGTTCTTC,CASRPGGVLYNEQFF
TRBD1,TRBV7-9,TRBJ1-1,NA,TGTGCCAGCAGCACCGGGACAGGCTTT,CASSTGTGF
NA,TRBV6-5,TRBJ1-5,NA,TGTGCCAGCAGTCCCCAGGGTAATCAGCCCCAGCATTTT,CASSPQGNQPQHF
TRBD1,TRBV12-5,TRBJ2-7,NA,TGTGCTAGTGGTCCCGGGACAGGGAAACAGTACTTC,CASGPGTGKQYF
TRBD1,TRBV4-3,TRBJ1-1,once,TGCGCCAGCAGCCACCACCCCGCAAGGACAGGGAGCACTGAAGCTTTCTTT,CASSHHPARTGSTEAFF
NA,TRBV6-5,TRBJ1-1,few,TGTGCCAGCAGTTCCATCACCCGTAATAGATTAGCTTTCTTT,CASSSITRNRLAFF
NA,TRBV19,TRBJ1-5,NA,TGTGCCAGTAGTAGTCAGGCCTCAGGGCAGCCCCAGCATTTT,CASSSQASGQPQHF
NA,TRBV7-8,TRBJ2-3,NA,TGTGCCAGCAGCTTACCTCCCAGGGGCGTGAGCACAGATACGCAGTATTTT,CASSLPPRGVSTDTQYF
NA,TRBV6-1,TRBJ2-2,NA,TGTGCCAGCAGAGCCCCCCCCGGCGGGGAGCTGTTTTTT,CASRAPPGGELFF
TRBD1,TRBV5-1,TRBJ1-4,NA,TGCGCCAGCAGCCGGGACAGGGTTGGCGAAAAACTGTTTTTT,CASSRDRVGEKLFF
TRBD2,TRBV10-2,TRBJ2-1,NA,TGCGCCAGCAGGACTAGCGGGGGGGCCAGTGAGCAGTTCTTC,CASRTSGGASEQFF
NA,TRBV3-1/TRBV3-2,TRBJ2-2,NA,TGTGCCAGCAGCCTAATGCACGCGGGACTTCACACCGGGGAGCTGTTTTTT,CASSLMHAGLHTGELFF
TRBD1,TRBV5-4,TRBJ1-2,NA,TGTGCCAGCAGCGAGGGACAGGGGTTGGTCTATGGCTACACCTTC,CASSEGQGLVYGYTF
NA,TRBV6-5,TRBJ1-6,NA,TGTGCCAGCAGGACGGAGAACGACAATTCACCCCTCCACTTT,CASRTENDNSPLHF
NA,TRBV29-1,TRBJ2-1,NA,TGCAGCGTTGATGATAGGGGCTGGGAGCAGTTCTTC,CSVDDRGWEQFF
TRBD1,TRBV19,TRBJ2-2,NA,TGTGCCAGTAGTGTAAGGACAGGGGAACGTACCGGGGAGCTGTTTTTT,CASSVRTGERTGELFF
TRBD1,TRBV9,TRBJ1-3,NA,TGTGCCAGCAGCGCAACGGGACAGGGTAACACCATATATTTT,CASSATGQGNTIYF
TRBD1,TRBV6-2/TRBV6-3,TRBJ2-2,NA,TGTGCCAGCAGTTACTCCCGGGACAGGGGGTATGGCGGGGAGCTGTTTTTT,CASSYSRDRGYGGELFF
NA,TRBV6-1,TRBJ1-2,NA,TGTGCCAGCAGTGAACCAGGGCTCCATGGCTACACCTTC,CASSEPGLHGYTF
NA,TRBV19,TRBJ1-1,NA,TGTGCCAGTAGTGGCATAAGGGGCACTGAAGCTTTCTTT,CASSGIRGTEAFF
NA,TRBV9,TRBJ1-5,NA,TGTGCCAGCAGCGTGGACAGCAGCAATCAGCCCCAGCATTTT,CASSVDSSNQPQHF
NA,TRBV9,TRBJ1-1,NA,TGTGCCAGCAGCGTTTCCGGAGTGGGTACTGAAGCTTTCTTT,CASSVSGVGTEAFF
TRBD1,TRBV5-1,TRBJ1-1,NA,TGCGCCAGCAGCACGGGACAGACCTACACTGAAGCTTTCTTT,CASSTGQTYTEAFF
NA,TRBV6-5,TRBJ1-1,NA,TGTGCCAGCAGTTCGCCGGGTTTTGAAGCTTTCTTT,CASSSPGFEAFF